The rows below give T cell receptor beta chains drawn from one sample of a study of identical twins. TCRdb reprocessed the 5' RACE reads via MiXCR and lists one record per CDR3 protein. The top ten clones hold roughly 3% of a sample with around 570,000 distinct CDR3 sequences, just under 10% of them seen once. The same data also contributed to another study, on yellow fever vaccine responses in identical twins.

Sequencing was done on a sample of PBMCs. Receptor source: a woman aged 18 to 35 in good health. CDR3s include the opening cysteine and the closing phenylalanine or tryptophan. Fields, in order: J gene, clone size, V gene, D gene, CDR3 length, CDR3 DNA, CDR3 protein. The D gene is left open where the match is weak. Size is omitted from some rows. Given values are once, few, many or a class for expanded clones.

>TRBJ2-4|NA|TRBV7-8|TRBD1|19
TGTGCCAGCAGCCCAGATAACCGGGACAGACGCCTAGCCAAAAACATTCAGTACTTC
CASSPDNRDRRLAKNIQYF
>TRBJ2-3|NA|TRBV3-1|TRBD2|18
TGTGCCAGCAGCCTTACCAGACTAGCGGGGTACGCCACAGATACGCAGTATTTT
CASSLTRLAGYATDTQYF
>TRBJ2-1|many|TRBV29-1|TRBD1|14
TGCAGCGTTGAAGGGACAGGGTATTTTAATGAGCAGTTCTTC
CSVEGTGYFNEQFF
>TRBJ2-2|many|TRBV7-3|NA|15
TGTGCCAGCAGCTTAATTAATACGAACACCGGGGAGCTGTTTTTT
CASSLINTNTGELFF
>TRBJ2-1|many|TRBV6-2/TRBV6-3|NA|15
TGTGCCAGCAACGACTTAAAAGGTGACTTCGGTGAGCAGTTCTTC
CASNDLKGDFGEQFF
>TRBJ2-5|many|TRBV7-2|NA|15
TGTGCCAGCAGCTTATCTGGGGCCACGGGGGAGACCCAGTACTTC
CASSLSGATGETQYF
>TRBJ2-1|few|TRBV28|NA|10
TGTGCCAGCAGTTTTGTGGAGCAGTTCTTC
CASSFVEQFF
>TRBJ1-2|NA|TRBV12-3/TRBV12-4|NA|12
TGTGCCAACAAAGACGGCATCTATGGCTACACCTTC
CANKDGIYGYTF
>TRBJ2-1|NA|TRBV7-2|NA|16
TGTGCCAGCAGCTTAGCGCTGATTAGGATGTACAATGAGCAGTTCTTC
CASSLALIRMYNEQFF
>TRBJ2-7|many|TRBV28|TRBD2|15
TGTGCCAGCAGTCCCGGGACTAGCGGGGCCTACGAGCAGTACTTC
CASSPGTSGAYEQYF
>TRBJ1-6|few|TRBV7-2|NA|14
TGTGCCAGCAGCCAAGGGGGGGGCGGTGCACCCCTCCACTTT
CASSQGGGGAPLHF
>TRBJ1-1|NA|TRBV7-2|NA|15
TGTGCCAGCAGCTTAGGGGCCGGGGTAGGCACTGAAGCTTTCTTT
CASSLGAGVGTEAFF
>TRBJ2-1|few|TRBV12-3/TRBV12-4|NA|16
TGTGCCAGCACCCCCTTGGGGGTGGGCCAGTACAATGAGCAGTTCTTC
CASTPLGVGQYNEQFF
>TRBJ2-7|NA|TRBV28|NA|20
TGTGCCAGCAGTTTCTATCCCTCAAACCCCCTCGGACGGAATTTCTACGAGCAGTACTTC
CASSFYPSNPLGRNFYEQYF
>TRBJ2-2|many|TRBV20-1|NA|14
TGCAGTGCTCGACGATCTAGCGTCACCGGGGAGCTGTTTTTT
CSARRSSVTGELFF
>TRBJ2-1|many|TRBV11-2|TRBD2|14
TGTGCCAGCAGGGGCGGACTAGCGTGGAGTGAGCAGTTCTTC
CASRGGLAWSEQFF
>TRBJ2-6|many|TRBV12-3/TRBV12-4|TRBD1|15
TGTGCCAGCAGTCTACAGGGGTCTGGGGCCAACGTCCTGACTTTC
CASSLQGSGANVLTF
>TRBJ2-3|few|TRBV11-2|NA|17
TGTGCCAGCAGCTTACTTACGGGGTGGGAAGCCACAGATACGCAGTATTTT
CASSLLTGWEATDTQYF
>TRBJ2-1|few|TRBV15|TRBD2|16
TGTGCCACCAGCAGATCCTGGACTAGCGGGGACAATGAGCAGTTCTTC
CATSRSWTSGDNEQFF
>TRBJ1-1|many|TRBV20-1|TRBD1|13
TGCAGTGCTGGACAGGCCGTGAACACTGAAGCTTTCTTT
CSAGQAVNTEAFF
>TRBJ2-1|few|TRBV20-1|NA|11
TGCAGTGCAGACGACATTCATGAGCAGTTCTTC
CSADDIHEQFF
>TRBJ2-3|NA|TRBV7-2|NA|14
TGTGCCAGCAGCCAAAATGCCGCGGGCAATACGCAGTATTTT
CASSQNAAGNTQYF
>TRBJ2-3|many|TRBV2|NA|15
TGTGCCAGCAGTGATTTGCGGAGCTGGACAGATACGCAGTATTTT
CASSDLRSWTDTQYF
>TRBJ2-2|NA|TRBV10-3|NA|15
TGTGCCATCAGTGAAACAGGGATGAACACCGGGGAGCTGTTTTTT
CAISETGMNTGELFF
>TRBJ2-1|many|TRBV27|TRBD1|15
TGTGCCAGCAGTATTACCCGGACAGGGAACAATGAGCAGTTCTTC
CASSITRTGNNEQFF
>TRBJ1-1|few|TRBV2|NA|14
TGTGCCAGCAATGTTCGGCTGGGAGCCACTGAAGCTTTCTTT
CASNVRLGATEAFF
>TRBJ2-7|many|TRBV7-8|NA|14
TGTGCCAGCAGCTTAGTTTCAGGAGCCTACGAGCAGTACTTC
CASSLVSGAYEQYF
>TRBJ2-1|NA|TRBV18|TRBD2|13
TGTGCCAGCTCCCCTGGGGAGGGAACCTCACAGTTCTTC
CASSPGEGTSQFF
>TRBJ2-3|NA|TRBV28|NA|15
TGTGCCAGCAGCCTTGACTGGGGGCCGCCAGATACGCAGTATTTT
CASSLDWGPPDTQYF
>TRBJ1-2|many|TRBV5-1|NA|14
TGCGCCAGCAGCTTGACACGGACGGAGTATGGCTACACCTTC
CASSLTRTEYGYTF
>TRBJ2-7|few|TRBV4-1|NA|14
TGCGCCAGCAGCCAAGGGTTGGGGGCTTACGAGCAGTACTTC
CASSQGLGAYEQYF
>TRBJ2-5|many|TRBV12-3/TRBV12-4|TRBD1|14
TGTGCCAGCAGCTATGCAGGGGGCCCTGAGACCCAGTACTTC
CASSYAGGPETQYF
>TRBJ2-3|few|TRBV9|TRBD2|18
TGTGCCAGCAGCGTGGGAGCTAGCGGGGGATCTAGCACAGATACGCAGTATTTT
CASSVGASGGSSTDTQYF
>TRBJ2-7|few|TRBV2|NA|15
TGTGCCAGCAGTGAAGTTGGGTTCTCCTCCTACGAGCAGTACTTC
CASSEVGFSSYEQYF
>TRBJ2-1|few|TRBV7-9|NA|13
TGTGCCCCCGGGGCAGTGTTATACAATGAGCAGTTCTTC
CAPGAVLYNEQFF
>TRBJ1-5|few|TRBV6-2/TRBV6-3|NA|13
TGTGCCAGCAGCCCCGACACTTATCAGCCCCAGCATTTT
CASSPDTYQPQHF
>TRBJ2-3|few|TRBV28|TRBD2|14
TGTGCCAGCAGTCGACGCGGGAGATCAGATACGCAGTATTTT
CASSRRGRSDTQYF
>TRBJ2-1|NA|TRBV11-2|TRBD2|17
TGTGCCAGCAGCCGGACTAGCGGGAGCCTGATTCACAATGAGCAGTTCTTC
CASSRTSGSLIHNEQFF
>TRBJ2-7|few|TRBV5-1|TRBD1|15
TGCGCCAGCAGCCCTGAGAGGGACAGGGTAGACGAGCAGTACTTC
CASSPERDRVDEQYF
>TRBJ1-6|few|TRBV2|NA|12
TGTGCCAGCAGTGGGGTTCTTGCGCCCCTCCACTTT
CASSGVLAPLHF
>TRBJ2-2|NA|TRBV25-1|NA|14
TGTGCCAGCAGTGGCGAGGGGAACACCGGGGAGCTGTTTTTT
CASSGEGNTGELFF
>TRBJ1-2|many|TRBV10-2|TRBD1|14
TGCGCCAGCAGTGACCCGGACAGGGACTATGGCTACACCTTC
CASSDPDRDYGYTF
>TRBJ1-1|few|TRBV7-9|NA|14
TGTGCCAGCAGCTTAGGGGGGCAACGGACTGAAGCTTTCTTT
CASSLGGQRTEAFF
>TRBJ2-1|many|TRBV24-1|NA|12
TGTGCCACCAGTGATCCAATGGACGAGCAGTTCTTC
CATSDPMDEQFF
>TRBJ2-1|NA|TRBV27|NA|14
TGTGCCAGCCGTCCCGGGAGTGCCTACAATGAGCAGTTCTTC
CASRPGSAYNEQFF
>TRBJ2-2|many|TRBV29-1|NA|15
TGCAGCGTTGTCGAAGGGGGGGTTAACACCGGGGAGCTGTTTTTT
CSVVEGGVNTGELFF
>TRBJ2-3|few|TRBV11-2|NA|13
TGTGCCAGCAGCAACCTATGGGGAGATACGCAGTATTTT
CASSNLWGDTQYF
>TRBJ2-7|many|TRBV6-2/TRBV6-3|NA|13
TGTGCCAGCAGCCGACGGCACTCCTACGAGCAGTACTTC
CASSRRHSYEQYF
>TRBJ2-1|NA|TRBV7-6|NA|16
TGTGCCAGCAGCCAACCGTCAGGGGGGGCCTACAATGAGCAGTTCTTC
CASSQPSGGAYNEQFF
>TRBJ2-7|few|TRBV10-3|NA|11
TGTGCCATCAGTCGTTCGGGCGAGCAGTACTTC
CAISRSGEQYF
>TRBJ2-5|many|TRBV7-9|NA|17
TGTGCCAGCAGCCCTCATCCGGCGACAGGGAGGTTGAAGACCCAGTACTTC
CASSPHPATGRLKTQYF
>TRBJ2-7|few|TRBV27|NA|14
TGTGCCAGCAGTTTATTTGGACAAGCCTACGAGCAGTACTTC
CASSLFGQAYEQYF
>TRBJ2-7|NA|TRBV20-1|NA|16
TGCAGTGCTAGAGACCCTTTCCGGACGGTTTCCTACGAGCAGTACTTC
CSARDPFRTVSYEQYF
>TRBJ2-5|few|TRBV11-2|NA|14
TGTGCCAGCAGCTTAAGTACTATCCAAGAGACCCAGTACTTC
CASSLSTIQETQYF
>TRBJ1-1|many|TRBV10-2|NA|13
TGCGCCAGCCAGGGACTGGAGAACACTGAAGCTTTCTTT
CASQGLENTEAFF
>TRBJ2-7|many|TRBV28|TRBD1|17
TGTGCCAGCAGTCCAGGACAGGGAGTAGTGTTTCCCTACGAGCAGTACTTC
CASSPGQGVVFPYEQYF